These 22 T cell receptor beta chains were sequenced from one sample in a study of cytomegalovirus exposure and HLA in healthy donors. 60 Vbeta and 13 Jbeta primers were used in PCR. Sequencing used immunoSEQ multiplex PCR; TCRdb keeps in-frame clones, though not all of them. Found here are 150,000 to 200,000 clones, about 77% of them singletons; the top ten hold 2% to 2.5%. Input material: PBMCs. The receptors shown here come from a woman aged 25 to 39 in good health and CMV-seropositive.

The chain has TRBV28 and TRBJ2-2; 10 bases map to TRBD1. The germline gives CDR1 MDHEN, CDR2 SYDVKM. CDR3 length: 17 amino acids. V trimming: 4 bases; J trimming: 7 bases; junction bases outside the gene matches: 12. CDR3 region: CASSSHSRTGGIGELFF. The CDR3 DNA reads as TGTGCCAGCAGTTCACACTCGCGGACAGGGGGTATCGGGGAGCTGTTTTTT.

The chain links TRBV6-1 to TRBJ1-2, with TRBD1 identical over 7 bases. Germline assignment: CDR1 MNHNS and CDR2 SASEGT. V trimming: 6 bases; J trimming: 4 bases; junction bases outside the gene matches: 5. CDR3 length: 13 amino acids. CDR3 bases: TGTGCCAGCAGCGTGACAGGGTCCTATGGCTACACCTTC. This translates into CASSVTGSYGYTF.

V and J are TRBV6-5 and TRBJ1-4; TRBD1 is a possible D gene (5 bases). V was trimmed by 5 bases and J by 5 bases, leaving 12 bases between them. The V gene's germline CDR1 is MNHEY and CDR2 SVGAGI. CDR3 size: 14 residues. CDR3 in DNA: TGTGCCAGCAGTGCGGGACGGCAGAATGAAAAACTGTTTTTT. Its protein product is CASSAGRQNEKLFF.

This rearrangement joins TRBV9 to TRBJ1-2; tentatively, D is TRBD1 (5 bases). The CDR3 runs to 16 residues. Germline lookup yields CDR1 SGDLS and CDR2 YYNGEE. The ends were cut back, 3 bases at V and 0 bases at J, with 15 bases in the middle. This CDR3 is CASSAPRQTANYGYTF. Written as DNA, the CDR3 is TGTGCCAGCAGCGCACCCCGGCAGACAGCTAACTATGGCTACACCTTC.

The chain is built from TRBV11-3 and TRBJ2-7, with a weak D call TRBD1 (6 bases). Between the trimmed V and J ends, which lost 1 base and 0 bases, there was a span of 10 bases. CDR1 is SGHNT and CDR2 is YENEEA in the germline V gene. The CDR3 length is 15 residues. In DNA, the CDR3 is TGTGCCAGCAGCTTAGGTGGACAGAGCTCCTACGAGCAGTACTTC. Its protein product is CASSLGGQSSYEQYF.

The table lists this clone with a few counts. CDR3: CASDLAGGHEDTQYF. For the CDR3, the DNA is TGTGCCAGCGATCTAGCGGGGGGGCACGAAGATACGCAGTATTTT. The V call is TRBV4-2, the J call TRBJ2-3; TRBD2 aligns across 12 bases. The CDR3 is made up of 15 amino acids. Germline V gene data show CDR1 as LGHNA and CDR2 as YNFKEQ. The V segment lost 8 bases and the J segment 5 bases; nucleotides outside the gene matches: 8.

The genes are TRBV28 and TRBJ2-5, with 12 bases fitting TRBD2. Unmatched junction bases numbered 19, after V lost 6 bases and J lost 5 bases. Germline values: CDR1 MDHEN, CDR2 SYDVKM. The CDR3 length is 19 residues. CDR3 sequence reads: CASSGTGTSGPGGGETQYF. The CDR3 DNA sequence: TGTGCCAGCAGCGGAACCGGGACTAGCGGGCCCGGCGGAGGGGAGACCCAGTACTTC.

The V and J genes are TRBV9 and TRBJ2-2; 11 bases are a match to TRBD2. The germline V gene encodes CDR1 SGDLS and CDR2 YYNGEE. The CDR3 extends over 17 amino acids. Trimming removed 3 bases from V and 7 bases from J; junction bases left unmatched: 11. The CDR3 loop reads CASSAFQLAGVVGELFF. The DNA for the CDR3 is TGTGCCAGCAGCGCCTTCCAACTAGCGGGGGTAGTCGGGGAGCTGTTTTTT.

The V and J genes are TRBV5-4 and TRBJ1-1, with D unclear. Looked up from germline, CDR1 is SGHNT and CDR2 is YYREEE (reference sequence). This CDR3 spans 13 amino acids. Trimming removed 0 bases at V and 2 bases at J, with 5 bases between. The CDR3 bases are TGTGCCAGCAGCTTGGAACTCAACACTGAAGCTTTCTTT. Translating gives CASSLELNTEAFF.

V gene TRBV2 combines with J gene TRBJ1-5; 11 nucleotides match TRBD1. Germline CDR1 reads SNHLY; CDR2 reads FYNNEI. The CDR3 extends over 15 amino acids. V lost 4 bases and J lost 7; bases outside the gene matches: 6. The DNA for the CDR3 is TGTGCCAGCAGTGGTAGGACAGGGGGCGAGCAGCCCCAGCATTTT. It codes for CASSGRTGGEQPQHF.

The V gene is TRBV7-6, the J gene TRBJ2-7; D might be TRBD2 (6 bases). Trimming removed 5 bases at V and 2 bases at J, with 16 bases between. Germline CDR1 SGHVS, CDR2 FNYEAQ. The CDR3 totals 15 residues. This chain's CDR3 is CASSRTTGGAYEQYF. The CDR3 coding sequence is TGTGCCAGCAGCAGAACCACCGGGGGAGCCTACGAGCAGTACTTC.

This clone has more than one count but fewer than ten. The chain is built from TRBV6-5 and TRBJ1-6; D not certain. Trimming cost V 2 bases and J 8 bases, with 13 bases left between them. Germline V CDR1 and CDR2: MNHEY, SVGAGI. The CDR3 has 15 amino acids. The CDR3: CASSYTVTSDSPLHF. The CDR3 coding sequence is TGTGCCAGCAGTTACACCGTCACGTCGGATTCACCCCTCCACTTT.

The chain links TRBV19 to TRBJ2-1; 11 bases map to TRBD1. V was clipped by 3 bases and J by 8 bases; unmatched bases: 9. This CDR3 region has 16 residues. Germline V lookup: CDR1 LNHDA, CDR2 SQIVND (reference sequence). The CDR3: CASSMRGTGGEDEQFF. CDR3 DNA: TGTGCCAGTAGTATGCGCGGGACAGGGGGTGAGGATGAGCAGTTCTTC.

The chain is built from TRBV4-1 and TRBJ2-5, with 7 bases matching TRBD1. Germline V gene lookup returns CDR1 MGHRA and CDR2 YSYEKL. This CDR3 region has 15 residues. V was clipped by 0 bases and J by 4 bases; unmatched bases: 5. The CDR3 nucleotides read TGCGCCAGCAGCCAAGATGGGGACAGCGGAGAGACCCAGTACTTC. Amino acid sequence: CASSQDGDSGETQYF.

The J gene is TRBJ2-2, the V gene TRBV9, with 10 bases matching TRBD1. The V gene end was trimmed by 4 bases and the J gene end by 3 bases; junction bases not matched to a gene: 6. The germline gives CDR1 SGDLS, CDR2 YYNGEE. The CDR3 is 16 amino acids. The CDR3 DNA is TGTGCCAGCAGCCGGACAGGGGGGACGCACACCGGGGAGCTGTTTTTT. Residues: CASSRTGGTHTGELFF.

This chain connects TRBV18 to TRBJ2-1; D is uncertain. Trimming shortened V by 0 bases and J by 4 bases, and 13 bases separated the two germline ends. The CDR3 runs to 16 residues. CDR1 is KGHSH, CDR2 LQKENI, per germline. As DNA, the CDR3 is TGTGCCAGCTCACCACCGGTCGCGGATAAGTACAATGAGCAGTTCTTC. Translated, it gives CASSPPVADKYNEQFF.

J is TRBJ1-4 and V is TRBV5-5; 12 nucleotides match TRBD1. CDR3 length: 18 residues. The junction had 9 bases not matched to a gene; V was cut back by 3 bases and J by 3 bases. Germline lookup yields CDR1 SGHKS and CDR2 YYEKEE (reference sequence). DNA of the CDR3: TGTGCCAGCAGCTACGTCGGGGACAGGGGGCGGGCTAATGAAAAACTGTTTTTT. It specifies CASSYVGDRGRANEKLFF.

J is TRBJ1-2 and V is TRBV19; D possibly corresponds to TRBD1 (6 bases). Germline-derived CDR1 and CDR2 are LNHDA and SQIVND (reference sequence). The CDR3 is 15 amino acids. The V end was cut by 5 bases, the J end by 4 bases, with 17 bases between. CDR3 nucleotide sequence: TGTGCCAGTAGTCCCTTGACACAGGGAACCTATGGCTACACCTTC. It is translated as CASSPLTQGTYGYTF.

The V and J genes are TRBV28 and TRBJ1-1; TRBD1 aligns across 8 bases. V lost 8 bases, J lost 0 bases, and 8 bases stayed unmatched. CDR1 and CDR2 from the germline V gene are MDHEN and SYDVKM. The CDR3 contains 15 residues. CDR3 DNA sequence: TGTGCCAGCCCAATGCCGGGACAGGTGAACACTGAAGCTTTCTTT. Protein sequence: CASPMPGQVNTEAFF.

V gene TRBV6-5 combines with J gene TRBJ2-2; perhaps TRBD1 as D (5 bases). The CDR3 is 14 amino acids. Trimming took off 8 bases at V and 4 bases at J, with 14 bases between the two ends. Germline-derived CDR1 and CDR2 are MNHEY and SVGAGI. As DNA, the CDR3 is TGTGCCAGCTGCAGGGTGGAGAGCACCGGGGAGCTGTTTTTT. It yields the protein CASCRVESTGELFF.

This clone was seen a single time. This chain uses TRBV10-1 with TRBJ2-1; 10 bases are a match to TRBD2. Germline CDR1 WNHNN, CDR2 SYGVQD (reference sequence). Trimming at V came to 8 bases and at J to 10 bases, leaving 11 bases not matched to a gene. The CDR3 is made up of 14 amino acids. Here the CDR3 reads CASHSGGVSGEQFF. The CDR3, as DNA: TGCGCCAGCCACAGCGGGGGGGTCTCCGGCGAGCAGTTCTTC.

The rearrangement joins TRBV4-1 to TRBJ2-7; TRBD2 matches at 15 bases. This CDR3 is 15 amino acids long. CDR1 and CDR2 (germline): MGHRA, YSYEKL. V dropped 4 bases and J dropped 5; count of bases not matched to a gene: 3. In DNA, the CDR3 is TGCGCCAGCAGCCTTCGGACTAGCGGGGGGGACGAGCAGTACTTC. As protein: CASSLRTSGGDEQYF.